Listed here are 5 T cell receptor beta chains from one sample, sequenced in a study of blood T cell repertoires in COVID-19. The table came from immunoSEQ multiplex PCR; TCRdb's copy has only in-frame clones and leaves some out. The data hold approximately 440,000 clones, with 75% to 90% observed a single time. Sequencing input: PBMCs or T cells enriched from blood (not recorded which). The source is a young woman who had recovered from COVID-19.

With respect to this clone: This same CDR3 is encoded by further DNA sequences in the sample. The chain links TRBV5-1 to TRBJ1-2, with TRBD1 identical over 9 bases. The ends lost 4 bases at V and 5 bases at J; junction bases unmatched: 9. Germline lookup yields CDR1 SGHRS and CDR2 YFSETQ. The CDR3 totals 15 residues. CDR3: CASSPWTGVGYGYTF. The CDR3 DNA sequence: TGCGCCAGCAGCCCTTGGACAGGGGTCGGGTATGGCTACACCTTC.

The chain links TRBV6-6 to TRBJ1-2; TRBD1 matches at 7 bases. Germline values: CDR1 MNHNY, CDR2 SVGAGI (reference sequence). The ends lost 0 bases at V and 5 bases at J; junction bases unmatched: 3. There are 14 residues in the CDR3. This chain's CDR3 is CASSYSTGEYGYTF. In DNA, the CDR3 is TGTGCCAGCAGTTACTCCACAGGGGAGTATGGCTACACCTTC.

About this clone: This same CDR3 is encoded by further DNA sequences in the sample. The V gene is TRBV2, the J gene TRBJ2-7, with a possible D match to TRBD1 (5 bases). Trimming cost V 4 bases and J 4 bases, with 8 bases left between them. The V gene's germline CDR1 is SNHLY and CDR2 FYNNEI. There are 12 residues in the CDR3. CDR3 DNA sequence: TGTGCCAGCAGTGGGCAGGGATACGAGCAGTACTTC. It encodes CASSGQGYEQYF.

The chain has TRBV4-1 and TRBJ1-2; TRBD1 is a possible D gene (5 bases). Per germline, CDR1 MGHRA and CDR2 YSYEKL. The ends were cut back, 0 bases at V and 2 bases at J, with 13 bases in the middle. This CDR3 comprises 16 residues. Here the CDR3 reads CASSQDRGGWNYGYTF. The CDR3 DNA reads TGCGCCAGCAGCCAAGACCGGGGGGGATGGAACTATGGCTACACCTTC.

V gene TRBV25-1 combines with J gene TRBJ1-1; 9 bases are shared with TRBD1. J was trimmed by 9 bases and V by 1 base; bases with no gene match: 9. From germline, CDR1 is MGHDK and CDR2 SYGVNS. The CDR3 loop spans 15 amino acids. The CDR3 DNA sequence: TGTGCCAGCAGTGAATCGAAAACAGGGGGCGAGAAAGCTTTCTTT. Translating gives CASSESKTGGEKAFF. The full variable domain, rest sourced from reference TRBV25-1 and TRBJ1-1, is EADIYQTPRYLVIGTGKKITLECSQTMGHDKMYWYQQDPGMELHLIHYSYGVNSTEKGDLSSESTVSRIRTEHFPLTLESARPSHTSQYLCASSESKTGGEKAFFGQGTRLTVV.